These 8 T cell receptor beta chains were all obtained from the same sample, sequenced in a study of blood T cell repertoires in COVID-19. Profiling relied on immunoSEQ multiplex PCR, and the TCRdb table lists in-frame clones only, not all of them. The sample comprises about 140,000 clones, about four fifths of which are singletons, and 4% rests with the top ten. The sample consisted of peripheral blood. Every receptor here comes from a woman aged 60 to 75 with acute or convalescent COVID-19.

The chain is built from TRBV28 and TRBJ1-4; perhaps TRBD1 as D (5 bases). CDR1 MDHEN and CDR2 SYDVKM come from the germline V gene. V was shortened by 4 bases and J by 5 bases, with 11 bases between the two germline ends. The length of the CDR3 is 14 residues. Written as DNA, the CDR3 is TGTGCCAGCAGTTCTCCCAGGGTAAATGAAAAACTGTTTTTT. Translation gives CASSSPRVNEKLFF. Using reference TRBV28 and TRBJ1-4 for the parts outside the CDR3, the full variable domain is DVKVTQSSRYLVKRTGEKVFLECVQDMDHENMFWYRQDPGLGLRLIYFSYDVKMKEKGDIPEGYSVSREKKERFSLILESASTNQTSMYLCASSSPRVNEKLFFGSGTQLSVL.

The chain combines TRBV30 with TRBJ1-2, with D possibly being TRBD1 (5 bases). The germline gives CDR1 GTSNPN, CDR2 SVGIG (reference sequence). The germline V and J ends were trimmed by 5 bases and 1 base, with 20 bases remaining between them. The CDR3 spans 16 residues. The CDR3 region is CAWGGQLVGGNYGYTF. The CDR3 coding sequence is TGTGCCTGGGGTGGGCAATTGGTGGGGGGTAACTATGGCTACACCTTC.

Only a few counts were recorded for this clone. The gene calls are TRBV28 and TRBJ2-7, with 8 bases that match TRBD1. The V and J ends lost 5 bases and 0 bases, in that order; junction bases with no gene match: 6. Per germline, CDR1 MDHEN and CDR2 SYDVKM. This CDR3 is built from 15 residues. CDR3 in DNA: TGTGCCAGCAGTCCCTGGACAGGGAGCTCCTACGAGCAGTACTTC. Amino acids: CASSPWTGSSYEQYF.

The genes are TRBV7-2 and TRBJ1-1, with TRBD1 matching over 11 bases. Germline V CDR1 and CDR2: SGHTA, FQGNSA. Trimming at V came to 4 bases and at J to 0 bases, leaving 1 base not matched to a gene. CDR3 length: 15 residues. CDR3 DNA sequence: TGTGCCAGCAGCTGGGACAGGGGGATGAACACTGAAGCTTTCTTT. Protein product: CASSWDRGMNTEAFF.

This sequence joins TRBV3-1 (or the pseudogene TRBV3-2) and TRBJ1-1; 7 nucleotides line up with TRBD1. Germline-derived CDR1 and CDR2 are LGHDT and YNNKEL (reference sequence). The CDR3 consists of 14 residues. V shed 2 bases and J 7 bases; nucleotides not matched to a gene: 7. CDR3 nucleotide sequence: TGTGCCAGCAGCCAACGGGAGGGGGCGAATGAAGCTTTCTTT. Residues: CASSQREGANEAFF.

The chain combines TRBV3-1 (or the pseudogene TRBV3-2) with TRBJ1-2, with 7 bases lining up with TRBD1. Per germline, CDR1 LGHDT and CDR2 YNNKEL (reference sequence). The V and J ends lost 4 bases and 7 bases, in that order; junction bases with no gene match: 15. The CDR3 is 16 residues long. In nucleotides, the CDR3 is TGTGCCAGCAGCCGAAGTACAGGGGCTACAGTGGGTGGCTACACCTTC. Its translation is CASSRSTGATVGGYTF.

The J gene is TRBJ2-5, the V gene TRBV29-1, with D perhaps matching TRBD1 (6 bases). The V gene lost 0 bases and the J gene lost 2 bases, with 16 bases spanning the gap. This CDR3 has 16 residues. The germline gives CDR1 SQVTM, CDR2 ANQGSEA. CDR3 amino acids: CSVEDPRSDRQETQYF. CDR3 coding DNA: TGCAGCGTTGAAGATCCACGGTCCGACAGGCAAGAGACCCAGTACTTC.

Only one count was recorded for this clone. The chain combines TRBV29-1 with TRBJ2-7; tentatively, D is TRBD2 (5 bases). This CDR3 has 14 residues. Germline V lookup: CDR1 SQVTM, CDR2 ANQGSEA. V was trimmed by 5 bases and J by 7 bases, leaving 21 bases between them. CDR3 residues: CSVRVSGLGWEQYF. In DNA form, the CDR3 reads TGCAGCGTTAGGGTGAGCGGATTGGGTTGGGAGCAGTACTTC.